These T cell receptor beta chains were read from a single sample in a study of T cell responses to AZD1222 COVID-19 vaccine. The data were produced by immunoSEQ multiplex PCR, yet TCRdb's version contains in-frame clones alone and is incomplete. The repertoire holds around 120,000 clones, with about nine tenths as singletons. The sequences come from peripheral blood, collected 28 days after the second AZD1222 dose. Receptor source: an adult who received the AZD1222 COVID-19 vaccine. The CDR3 runs from the conserved cysteine through the conserved F or W. The D gene is left open where the match is weak. Size tells how often a clone was seen (once, few, many) or the class of an expanded clone, and some rows leave it out.

clone_size j_call d_call v_call cdr3_aa cdr3_nt
- TRBJ1-1 TRBD1 TRBV19 CASSPGTVDTEAFF TGTGCCAGTAGTCCAGGGACAGTCGACACTGAAGCTTTCTTT
- TRBJ1-2 - TRBV2 CASSDPDNYGYTF TGTGCCAGCAGTGACCCGGACAACTATGGCTACACCTTC
- TRBJ1-3 - TRBV21-1 CASILMTGKLVNTIYF TGTGCCAGCATCCTTATGACAGGGAAGTTAGTAAACACCATATATTTT
- TRBJ1-2 TRBD1 TRBV6-2/TRBV6-3 CASSPPRGQGHLGYTF TGTGCCAGCAGCCCGCCCAGGGGGCAGGGGCATCTTGGCTACACCTTC
once TRBJ2-2 TRBD1 TRBV6-5 CASRDRVHTGELFF TGTGCCAGCAGGGACAGGGTACACACCGGGGAGCTGTTTTTT
- TRBJ1-2 TRBD1 TRBV5-4 CASSPYRGDMDGYTF TGTGCCAGCAGCCCATACAGGGGCGATATGGATGGCTACACCTTC
- TRBJ2-3 TRBD2 TRBV4-2 CASSQAHPISGGAYTQYF TGTGCCAGCAGCCAAGCCCATCCAATTAGCGGGGGGGCTTATACGCAGTATTTT
- TRBJ1-2 TRBD1 TRBV9 CASSLQTGSGYTF TGTGCCAGCAGCCTACAGACAGGGAGCGGCTACACCTTC
- TRBJ1-6 - TRBV5-5 CASSLYNSPLHF TGTGCCAGCAGCTTGTATAATTCACCCCTCCACTTT
- TRBJ2-3 TRBD2 TRBV18 CASSRLAGESTDTQYF TGTGCCAGCTCACGACTAGCGGGGGAGAGCACAGATACGCAGTATTTT
- TRBJ2-1 TRBD2 TRBV14 CASSQYSGGGHNEQFF TGTGCCAGCAGCCAGTATAGCGGGGGGGGCCACAATGAGCAGTTCTTC
- TRBJ2-7 - TRBV13 CASSPPSGYLQYF TGTGCCAGCAGCCCCCCGAGTGGATATCTGCAGTACTTC
few TRBJ2-2 - TRBV6-6 CASSTGQRNTGELFF TGTGCCAGCAGTACCGGACAGAGAAACACCGGGGAGCTGTTTTTT
- TRBJ1-1 - TRBV7-9 CASSLLAGATEAFF TGTGCCAGCAGCTTACTTGCAGGAGCTACTGAAGCTTTCTTT
- TRBJ1-1 - TRBV23-1 CASNPSSEAFF TGCGCCAGCAACCCCTCTTCTGAAGCTTTCTTT
- TRBJ1-5 - TRBV19 CASSIEGAGKNQPQHF TGTGCCAGTAGTATAGAGGGGGCAGGGAAGAATCAGCCCCAGCATTTT
- TRBJ1-4 - TRBV5-1 CASSLEGPPNEKLFF TGCGCCAGCAGCTTGGAGGGACCGCCTAATGAAAAACTGTTTTTT
- TRBJ1-2 - TRBV7-2 CASSSTSGGRYGYTF TGTGCCAGCAGCTCCACTAGTGGGGGGCGCTATGGCTACACCTTC
- TRBJ2-7 - TRBV18 CASSPGVGEQYF TGTGCCAGCTCACCAGGGGTGGGTGAGCAGTACTTC
- TRBJ1-2 - TRBV18 CASSPAPAGNYGYTF TGTGCCAGCTCACCCGCCCCGGCGGGAAACTATGGCTACACCTTC
- TRBJ1-6 TRBD1 TRBV9 CASSVAGTGGNSPLHF TGTGCCAGCAGCGTAGCCGGGACAGGGGGTAATTCACCCCTCCACTTT
- TRBJ1-2 - TRBV6-4 CASSRDYLDYGYTF TGTGCCAGCAGTCGGGACTATTTAGACTATGGCTACACCTTC
once TRBJ2-1 - TRBV13 CASSPPTSHNEQFF TGTGCCAGCAGCCCACCGACCTCTCACAATGAGCAGTTCTTC
- TRBJ2-1 - TRBV10-3 CAIPGFGVNEQFF TGTGCCATCCCAGGGTTCGGAGTCAATGAGCAGTTCTTC
- TRBJ2-3 - TRBV4-3 CASSQEPGITDTQYF TGCGCCAGCAGCCAAGAGCCCGGAATCACAGATACGCAGTATTTT
few TRBJ1-2 - TRBV19 CASRGGDYGYTF TGTGCCAGTAGGGGGGGAGACTATGGCTACACCTTC
- TRBJ1-2 - TRBV4-1 CASSQEWRGEGYTF TGCGCCAGCAGCCAAGAATGGCGAGGGGAGGGCTACACCTTC
few TRBJ2-2 TRBD2 TRBV11-3 CASSLGSGAGELFF TGTGCCAGCAGCTTGGGAAGCGGGGCCGGGGAGCTGTTTTTT
- TRBJ1-2 - TRBV12-3/TRBV12-4 CASSQGNGYTF TGTGCCAGCAGTCAGGGGAATGGCTACACCTTC
- TRBJ2-3 TRBD2 TRBV11-2 CASSLGASGGITDTQYF TGTGCCAGCAGCTTAGGGGCTAGCGGGGGGATCACAGATACGCAGTATTTT
few TRBJ1-2 TRBD1 TRBV29-1 CSVGDRGLGNGYTF TGCAGCGTTGGGGACAGGGGGCTAGGAAATGGCTACACCTTC
- TRBJ2-3 - TRBV5-4 CASGKETGTDTQYF TGTGCCAGCGGCAAAGAGACAGGCACAGATACGCAGTATTTT
- TRBJ2-1 TRBD1 TRBV4-1 CTSSPIIGQGKFF TGCACCAGCAGCCCAATAATCGGACAGGGAAAGTTCTTC
- TRBJ1-6 - TRBV6-4 CASSDQVGSPLHF TGTGCCAGCAGTGACCAGGTCGGATCACCCCTCCACTTT
once TRBJ2-5 - TRBV18 CASSPLTQETQYF TGTGCCAGCTCACCACTGACCCAAGAGACCCAGTACTTC
- TRBJ2-3 TRBD2 TRBV4-1 CASSPLAGGTDTQYF TGCGCCAGCAGCCCCCTAGCGGGGGGCACAGATACGCAGTATTTT
- TRBJ1-1 - TRBV6-5 CASTRGPPLSTEAFF TGTGCCAGCACCAGGGGACCTCCGTTGAGCACTGAAGCTTTCTTT
once TRBJ1-6 - TRBV19 CASSRASRAPLHF TGTGCCAGTAGTAGAGCTTCCAGGGCTCCCCTCCACTTT
- TRBJ2-5 - TRBV5-1 CASSPQGQETQYF TGCGCCAGCAGCCCGCAGGGTCAAGAGACCCAGTACTTC
- TRBJ1-2 TRBD1 TRBV6-5 CASKTGGYYGYTF TGTGCCAGCAAGACAGGGGGCTATTATGGCTACACCTTC
- TRBJ2-5 TRBD1 TRBV24-1 CATSGRQGYQETQYF TGTGCCACCAGTGGACGACAGGGGTACCAAGAGACCCAGTACTTC
once TRBJ1-2 TRBD1 TRBV27 CASRKGGQGILYGYTF TGTGCCAGCAGAAAAGGGGGCCAGGGGATTCTCTATGGCTACACCTTC
- TRBJ1-6 - TRBV7-2 CASSPIQGYSPLHF TGTGCCAGCAGCCCCATACAGGGTTACTCACCCCTCCACTTT
- TRBJ1-2 TRBD1 TRBV4-2 CASSQDLDRGLYGYTF TGTGCCAGCAGCCAAGACCTCGACAGGGGGCTTTACGGCTACACCTTC
once TRBJ2-5 TRBD2 TRBV15 CATSLNPGLGQETQYF TGTGCCACCAGCCTTAACCCTGGACTAGGCCAAGAGACCCAGTACTTC
- TRBJ2-7 - TRBV6-2/TRBV6-3 CASSKLDSYYEQYF TGTGCCAGCAGTAAGTTGGACAGCTACTACGAGCAGTACTTC
- TRBJ1-2 - TRBV19 CASSIGQNWGYTF TGTGCCAGTAGTATTGGGCAGAATTGGGGCTACACCTTC
- TRBJ1-6 TRBD1 TRBV5-5 CASSLHATGYSPLHF TGTGCCAGCAGCTTGCATGCGACAGGGTACTCACCCCTCCACTTT
- TRBJ1-2 - TRBV24-1 CATSDLGVNYGYTF TGTGCCACCAGTGATTTGGGGGTGAACTATGGCTACACCTTC
- TRBJ1-2 - TRBV11-2 CASSLGPGTGANYGYTF TGTGCCAGCAGCTTAGGTCCCGGGACCGGAGCTAACTATGGCTACACCTTC
- TRBJ2-3 TRBD2 TRBV7-2 CASSLSGTSPSTDTQYF TGTGCCAGCAGCTTATCCGGGACTAGCCCGAGCACAGATACGCAGTATTTT
- TRBJ2-3 - TRBV18 CASSRDLPDTQYF TGTGCCAGCTCACGGGACCTCCCGGATACGCAGTATTTT
- TRBJ1-2 TRBD1 TRBV6-5 CASSYFRGQRVYGYTF TGTGCCAGCAGTTACTTTCGGGGACAGCGGGTTTATGGCTACACCTTC